Below are 27 T cell receptor beta chains sequenced from a single sample in a study of beta chain features in type 1 diabetes. Expressed TCRB transcripts were sequenced after all isolated RNA was converted to cDNA. The protocol was immunoSEQ multiplex PCR, while the TCRdb copy is restricted to in-frame clones and leaves out a portion. There are 600,000 to 700,000 clones in the sample; roughly 12% occur only once, and more than 0.1% lies in the top ten. Study-wide results and caveats: For Type 1 diabetes patients, all four CD4+ subsets carried TCRB CDR3s that were moderately but significantly shorter.

Antigen specificity for these receptors is unknown. The material sequenced was naive CD4+ T cells from blood. These receptor sequences come from a man aged 30 to 39 with type 1 diabetes.

V gene TRBV6-6 combines with J gene TRBJ1-2; maybe TRBD1 (5 bases). CDR3 size: 14 residues. V lost 6 bases and J lost 7, with 18 bases in between. The germline V gene encodes CDR1 MNHNY and CDR2 SVGAGI (reference sequence). The CDR3 reads CASRWSGRESGYTF. The DNA of the CDR3 is TGTGCCAGCAGATGGTCAGGGAGGGAAAGTGGCTACACCTTC.

The chain combines TRBV6-5 with TRBJ2-3; D uncertain. Per germline, CDR1 MNHEY and CDR2 SVGAGI. The length of the CDR3 is 15 residues. Trimming left V 5 bases short and J 0 bases short, with 12 bases between. CDR3 DNA sequence: TGTGCCAGCAGTCGGACGGTTTCTAGCACAGATACGCAGTATTTT. Encoded protein: CASSRTVSSTDTQYF.

The V call is TRBV11-2, the J call TRBJ2-7; D may be TRBD1 (6 bases). This CDR3 spans 16 amino acids. The V and J ends lost 6 bases and 6 bases respectively, with 24 bases between them. Per germline, CDR1 SGHAT and CDR2 FQNNGV. The CDR3: CASRHPRGRLGGEQYF. The CDR3, as DNA: TGTGCCAGCAGGCACCCCAGGGGACGGCTAGGTGGCGAGCAGTACTTC.

The CDR3 protein is CASSSQRDNTQYF. Here the CDR3 DNA reads TGTGCCAGCAGCTCTCAGCGGGATAATACGCAGTATTTT. The genes are TRBV7-6 and TRBJ2-3, with 7 bases fitting TRBD2. CDR3 length equals 13 residues. CDR1 and CDR2 from the germline V gene are SGHVS and FNYEAQ. V lost 4 bases and J lost 7; bases outside the gene matches: 5.

This clone was observed a few times. The V and J genes are TRBV5-4 and TRBJ2-7, with TRBD2 matching 8 bases. This CDR3 region has 15 residues. Germline lookup yields CDR1 SGHNT and CDR2 YYREEE (reference sequence). Unmatched junction bases numbered 8, after V lost 0 bases and J lost 6 bases. The CDR3 loop reads CASSLVSGGSREQYF. The CDR3 nucleotides are TGTGCCAGCAGCTTGGTGTCGGGGGGGTCACGCGAGCAGTACTTC.

The V gene is TRBV7-9, the J gene TRBJ1-5; possibly TRBD1 for D (6 bases). The length of the CDR3 is 15 residues. The V gene lost 0 bases and the J gene lost 1 base, with 7 bases spanning the gap. Germline assignment: CDR1 SEHNR and CDR2 FQNEAQ (reference sequence). CDR3 in DNA: TGTGCCAGCAGCTTAGCAGGGGGAAGCAATCAGCCCCAGCATTTT. This gives the protein CASSLAGGSNQPQHF.

V is TRBV4-2 and J is TRBJ1-4; D perhaps matches TRBD1 (6 bases). From germline, CDR1 is LGHNA and CDR2 YNFKEQ. CDR3 length: 15 residues. The germline V and J ends were trimmed by 5 bases and 3 bases, with 13 bases remaining between them. In nucleotides, the CDR3 is TGTGCCAGCAGCGCCCGACAGGAGGCTAATGAAAAACTGTTTTTT. The encoded protein is CASSARQEANEKLFF.

This clone showed up just a few times. The chain links TRBV25-1 to TRBJ2-7; no firm D call. The CDR3 consists of 18 residues. Germline CDR1 and CDR2: MGHDK and SYGVNS. Trimming cost V 3 bases and J 2 bases, with 23 bases left between them. The CDR3 protein is CASSDLGLLGAPPYEQYF. CDR3 nucleotides: TGTGCCAGCAGTGATCTGGGTCTCTTGGGCGCCCCTCCCTACGAGCAGTACTTC.

V gene TRBV25-1 combines with J gene TRBJ1-2; D is unclear. Trimming shortened V by 2 bases and J by 0 bases, and 10 bases separated the two germline ends. CDR3 length: 15 residues. CDR1 is MGHDK and CDR2 is SYGVNS in the germline V gene. The CDR3 here is CASSEPGLANYGYTF. DNA for the CDR3: TGTGCCAGCAGTGAACCGGGATTAGCTAACTATGGCTACACCTTC.

This chain connects TRBV4-3 to TRBJ2-1, with TRBD1 as a possible D gene (6 bases). The CDR3 is made up of 16 amino acids. Germline CDR1 reads LGHNA; CDR2 reads YSLEER. The ends were cut back, 0 bases at V and 4 bases at J, with 13 bases in the middle. In DNA form, the CDR3 reads TGCGCCAGCAGCCAAGATAAAGGACAGCAGTACAATGAGCAGTTCTTC. This sequence encodes CASSQDKGQQYNEQFF.

There are a few counts of this clone. V usage is TRBV28 and J usage is TRBJ2-3; the D gene is possibly TRBD2 (6 bases). The CDR3 runs to 14 residues. CDR1 MDHEN and CDR2 SYDVKM come from the germline V gene. Trimming removed 6 bases at V and 5 bases at J, with 15 bases between. CDR3 in amino acids: CASSPRGLQDTQYF. The CDR3 DNA sequence: TGTGCCAGCAGCCCCCGGGGACTGCAAGATACGCAGTATTTT. Looking up the rest from reference TRBV28 and TRBJ2-3 gives the full variable domain: DVKVTQSSRYLVKRTGEKVFLECVQDMDHENMFWYRQDPGLGLRLIYFSYDVKMKEKGDIPEGYSVSREKKERFSLILESASTNQTSMYLCASSPRGLQDTQYFGPGTRLTVL.

V usage is TRBV30 and J usage is TRBJ2-7; D is possibly TRBD1 or TRBD2 (5 bases each). The germline CDR1 and CDR2 sequences are GTSNPN and SVGIG (reference sequence). V dropped 4 bases and J dropped 7 bases, with 17 bases sitting between them. The CDR3 loop spans 13 amino acids. CDR3 amino acids: CAWKSMEWGEQYF. CDR3 bases: TGTGCCTGGAAAAGCATGGAATGGGGGGAGCAGTACTTC.

The chain combines TRBV11-2 with TRBJ1-4; no reliable D call. Germline CDR1 SGHAT, CDR2 FQNNGV. The length of the CDR3 is 16 residues. Trimming pared 0 bases from V and 2 bases from J, leaving 10 bases between. The CDR3 loop is CASSLDVAQTNEKLFF. The DNA for the CDR3 is TGTGCCAGCAGCTTAGATGTTGCACAGACTAATGAAAAACTGTTTTTT.

The gene calls are TRBV5-1 and TRBJ1-2; TRBD1 agrees at 11 bases. Germline V gene sequence: CDR1 SGHRS, CDR2 YFSETQ. After removal of 4 bases from V and 8 bases from J, the junction contained 7 bases not matched to a gene. This CDR3 contains 14 residues. As DNA, the CDR3 is TGCGCCAGCAGCACAGGACAGGGGGCGGGAGGCTACACCTTC. This codes for CASSTGQGAGGYTF.

To note about this clone: Other DNA sequences in the sample encode the same CDR3. The rearrangement uses TRBV7-9 and TRBJ2-1, with 10 bases fitting TRBD2. This CDR3 region has 14 residues. The germline gives CDR1 SEHNR, CDR2 FQNEAQ (reference sequence). J gave up 4 bases and V 5 bases, and 2 bases lay outside the gene matches. CDR3 in amino acids: CASSPSGGYNEQFF. The CDR3 bases are TGTGCCAGCAGCCCTAGCGGGGGATACAATGAGCAGTTCTTC.

This clone was counted a few times. The J gene is TRBJ1-2, the V gene TRBV28, with D possibly TRBD1 on 5 matching bases. Deletions cut 8 bases from V and 1 base from J, with 5 bases between. Germline lookup yields CDR1 MDHEN and CDR2 SYDVKM. The CDR3 totals 11 residues. CDR3 region: CASDSNYGYTF. The CDR3 DNA sequence: TGTGCCAGCGACAGTAACTATGGCTACACCTTC.

This clone has only a few counts. This chain uses TRBV27 with TRBJ2-7; the D gene is possibly TRBD2 (6 bases). This CDR3 comprises 12 residues. CDR1 and CDR2 from the germline V gene are MNHEY and SMNVEV (reference sequence). Trimming left V 10 bases short and J 7 bases short, with 17 bases between. The CDR3 sequence: CATYGPGREQYF. CDR3 coding DNA: TGTGCCACTTACGGGCCGGGGAGGGAGCAGTACTTC.

V and J are TRBV7-2 and TRBJ1-1; tentatively, D is TRBD1 (5 bases). The CDR3 length is 14 residues. In germline, CDR1 is SGHTA, CDR2 FQGNSA. V dropped 1 base and J dropped 11 bases, with 17 bases sitting between them. The CDR3 DNA sequence: TGTGCCAGCAGCTTAGGCCAGGGAACCTCGGGGGCTTTCTTT. This encodes CASSLGQGTSGAFF. Supplemented by reference TRBV7-2 and TRBJ1-1, the full variable domain reads GAGVSQSPSNKVTEKGKDVELRCDPISGHTALYWYRQSLGQGLEFLIYFQGNSAPDKSGLPSDRFSAERTGGSVSTLTIQRTQQEDSAVYLCASSLGQGTSGAFFGQGTRLTVV.

The J gene is TRBJ2-7, the V gene TRBV4-3; maybe TRBD1 (6 bases). Trimming stripped 1 base from V and 4 bases from J, with 8 bases between. The CDR3 is 13 residues long. Per the germline V gene, CDR1 is LGHNA and CDR2 is YSLEER. As DNA, the CDR3 is TGCGCCAGCAGCCAAGTGGGGGCATACGAGCAGTACTTC. Its protein product is CASSQVGAYEQYF.

This clone appeared a few times. V and J are TRBV9 and TRBJ1-2, with 8 bases aligning to TRBD1. With 1 base clipped from V and 7 bases from J, the junction kept 12 bases outside the gene matches. CDR3 length: 16 amino acids. CDR1 is SGDLS, CDR2 YYNGEE, per germline. The CDR3 DNA follows: TGTGCCAGCAGCGTAAGTCCTGACAGGGGAGAGCGTGGCTACACCTTC. Translated, it gives CASSVSPDRGERGYTF. Supplemented by reference TRBV9 and TRBJ1-2, the full variable domain reads DSGVTQTPKHLITATGQRVTLRCSPRSGDLSVYWYQQSLDQGLQFLIQYYNGEERAKGNILERFSAQQFPDLHSELNLSSLELGDSALYFCASSVSPDRGERGYTFGSGTRLTVV.

The CDR3 bases are TGTGCCAGCAGATCCGGTCAAGAATACGAGCAGTACTTC. This codes for CASRSGQEYEQYF. V usage is TRBV28 and J usage is TRBJ2-7; D not resolved. V was cut by 6 bases and J by 4 bases, with 13 bases left in between. Germline CDR1 and CDR2: MDHEN and SYDVKM. The CDR3 loop spans 13 amino acids.

This chain uses TRBV19 with TRBJ2-5; D might be TRBD1 (5 bases). CDR1 LNHDA and CDR2 SQIVND come from the germline V gene (reference sequence). V lost 5 bases, J lost 3 bases, and 10 bases lay in between. The CDR3 runs to 13 residues. CDR3 nucleotides: TGTGCCAGTAGTCCCCGACAGAAAGAGACCCAGTACTTC. Translation: CASSPRQKETQYF.

The rearrangement links TRBV23-1 to TRBJ2-7; tentative D call: TRBD2 (5 bases). TRBV23-1 is reported as an ORF; its role is uncertain. The CDR3 totals 13 residues. V lost 7 bases, J lost 5 bases, and 15 bases lay in between. CDR3 nucleotide sequence: TGCGCCAGCACCCCCCGGGGATTTAACGAGCAGTACTTC. Translation gives CASTPRGFNEQYF.

The chain is built from TRBV2 and TRBJ2-3; D unresolved. V gave up 5 bases and J gave up 2 bases, with 11 bases separating them. Germline-derived CDR1 and CDR2 are SNHLY and FYNNEI. This CDR3 spans 14 amino acids. This CDR3 is CASSTESTTDTQYF. For the CDR3, the DNA is TGTGCCAGCAGTACAGAATCTACCACAGATACGCAGTATTTT.

In this sample, this clone turned up a few times. The sample holds other DNA sequences that translate to the same CDR3. The CDR3 region is CASSVGTGGNYGYTF. CDR3 bases: TGTGCCAGCAGCGTAGGGACAGGGGGTAACTATGGCTACACCTTC. J is TRBJ1-2 and V is TRBV9; 10 bases are a match to TRBD1. The CDR3 runs 15 residues. V dropped 0 bases and J dropped 1; count of bases not matched to a gene: 0. Germline V gene data show CDR1 as SGDLS and CDR2 as YYNGEE.

The CDR3 sequence is CASSFRATSNQPQHF. For the CDR3, the DNA is TGTGCCAGCAGCTTCAGGGCGACTAGCAATCAGCCCCAGCATTTT. This chain joins TRBV5-6 and TRBJ1-5; possible D gene TRBD1, 5 bases. Germline CDR1 and CDR2: SGHDT and YYEEEE. The ends were cut back, 2 bases at V and 0 bases at J, with 9 bases in the middle. This CDR3 region has 15 residues.

This clone was recorded a few times. The V and J genes are TRBV4-2 and TRBJ1-2; 8 bases match TRBD1. The CDR3 is made up of 15 amino acids. The germline V gene encodes CDR1 LGHNA and CDR2 YNFKEQ. V was clipped by 0 bases and J by 8 bases; unmatched bases: 8. CDR3 amino acids: CASSQDLTDREGYTF. DNA of the CDR3: TGTGCCAGCAGCCAAGATCTCACGGACAGGGAGGGCTACACCTTC.